This TCR beta chain was found in a study of T-cell memory formation after mild COVID-19 (dated by TCRdb to about 2021). Some background on the complete study: TCR sequence clusters from the two donors were largely donor specific. In two donors, T-cell clones that expanded and contracted after mild COVID-19 were followed by sequencing TCRalpha and TCRbeta repertoires longitudinally. The cohort was made up of two young adult volunteers, one female and one male, who were previously healthy.

Details on this clonotype: This receptor's antigen is unknown. No base qualities exist here, and no much larger clone lies one base off it.

For sequencing, an Illumina NovaSeq 6000 was employed. TCRalpha and TCRbeta cDNA libraries were constructed by 5'RACE with constant-segment primers, with sample barcodes and unique molecular identifiers being introduced. Trizol reagent was used to extract RNA from every sample. Libraries were amplified in two PCR steps, with a second sample barcode and Illumina TruSeq adapters added in the second step. Libraries were sequenced on an Illumina NovaSeq with 2 x 150 bp paired-end reads. The authors' analysis ran thus. Demultiplexing of reads and collapsing into UMI-guided consensus sequences were performed with migec v1.2.7. Using mixcr v2.1.11, UMI consensuses were aligned to TRA and TRB V and J templates and then assembled into clonotypes. Clonotypes were classified as expanded or contracted when called significant by both edgeR and NoisET, with noise models trained on biological replicates. For edgeR calls, the thresholds were a false discovery rate-adjusted p below 0.01 and a log2 fold-change of 1. PCA with hierarchical clustering of max-normalized trajectories of the 1000 most abundant clonotypes was used as exploratory dynamics analysis. Separately sequenced CD4+ and CD8+ repertoires were used to assign the CD4 or CD8 phenotype of responding clones. TCRdb handled the public reads itself, with Q25 trimming in fastp and clone calling in MiXCR, and kept productive beta chains. Each record represents a unique CDR3 protein, reported with the most common genes and DNA among its rows. The V and J calls come from TCRdb's annotation, not from the publication. Here the sample has around 340,000 distinct CDR3 sequences; about 21% occur a single time. The ten largest clones represent around 12% of the sample.

Ficoll-Paque density gradient centrifugation was used to isolate PBMCs. General study outcomes and caveats: Some responding clones were detected in pre-infection memory, which suggested that pre-existing cross-reactive memory T cells had joined the SARS-CoV-2 response. Contracting CD4+ clones were found mainly in CM and EM memory subsets, while CD8+ clones were enriched in EMRA. SARS-CoV-2 specificity was not confirmed for the second-wave clones peaking on day 37. From day 15 to 85, contracting clones showed balanced CD4/CD8 phenotypes, whereas a second wave of clones that expanded from day 15 to 37 leaned towards CD4+. Only two mild cases were covered in the study, and larger cohorts including severe cases with pre-infection samples were considered necessary.

The sequenced sample was PBMCs or a T cell subset sorted from them (not recorded which). This receptor was obtained from an adult woman who had mild COVID-19 (a few samples of this study predate the infection). The sample titles of this study are shuffled in the database, so cell type and time point are left out; the donor was told from shared clones.

The nucleotide sequence is TGTGCTAGTGGTTACGACAGGGGCACTGAAGCTTTCTTT. Its protein reads: CASGYDRGTEAFF. Rearrangement joined TRBV12-5 to TRBJ1-1; 8 of the junction bases match TRBD1. V is trimmed back by 4 bases and J by 4 bases, and the junction contains 2 bases that no gene match accounts for. From the germline V gene, CDR1 is LGHNT and CDR2 is FRNRAP. Spanning cysteine to phenylalanine, the CDR3 consists of 13 amino acids. Only the CDR3 part of the read is kept: 39 bases, read in frame from the first base. This CDR3, with the reference TRBV12-5 and TRBJ1-1 proteins standing in past its ends, gives the full variable domain DARVTQTPRHKVTEMGQEVTMRCQPILGHNTVFWYRQTMMQGLELLAYFRNRAPLDDSGMPKDRFSAEMPDATLATLKIQPSEPRDSAVYFCASGYDRGTEAFFGQGTRLTVV.